This T cell receptor (beta chain) was profiled in a study of T cell responses to AZD1222 COVID-19 vaccine. Measured with immunoSEQ multiplex PCR; TCRdb has only the in-frame clones, and not every one. The sample shows 150,000 to 200,000 clones, about 90% of them seen only once. The CDR3 has 14 amino acids. Germline V lookup: CDR1 SGDLS, CDR2 YYNGEE. V gave up 5 bases and J gave up 2 bases, with 14 bases separating them. The chain has TRBV9 and TRBJ2-7, with D uncertain. The receptor's source is an adult in good health. The source material was peripheral blood, sampled on day 0 of MenACWY control vaccination. CDR3 coding DNA: TGTGCCAGCAGGGTCCCCGGGTCCCCCTACGAGCAGTACTTC. Amino acids: CASRVPGSPYEQYF.